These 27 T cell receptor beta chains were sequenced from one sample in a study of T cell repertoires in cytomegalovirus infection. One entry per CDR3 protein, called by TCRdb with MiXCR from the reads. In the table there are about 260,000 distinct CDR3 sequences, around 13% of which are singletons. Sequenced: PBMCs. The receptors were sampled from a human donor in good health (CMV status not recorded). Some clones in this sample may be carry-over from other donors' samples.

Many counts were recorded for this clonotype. CDR3 coding DNA: TGTGCCAGCAGTGTAGACAGAAGGTCACCCCTCCACTTT. It encodes CASSVDRRSPLHF. The chain is built from TRBV6-6 and TRBJ1-6; tentatively, D is TRBD1 (5 bases). V was trimmed by 5 bases and J by 10 bases, leaving 12 bases between them. Germline values: CDR1 MNHNY, CDR2 SVGAGI (reference sequence). The CDR3 has 13 amino acids.

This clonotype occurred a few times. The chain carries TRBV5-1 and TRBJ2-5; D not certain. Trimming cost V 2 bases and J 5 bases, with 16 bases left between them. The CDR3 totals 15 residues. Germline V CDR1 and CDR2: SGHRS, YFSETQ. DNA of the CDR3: TGCGCCAGCAGCTTCCTAGGTTATACAACGGAGACCCAGTACTTC. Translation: CASSFLGYTTETQYF.

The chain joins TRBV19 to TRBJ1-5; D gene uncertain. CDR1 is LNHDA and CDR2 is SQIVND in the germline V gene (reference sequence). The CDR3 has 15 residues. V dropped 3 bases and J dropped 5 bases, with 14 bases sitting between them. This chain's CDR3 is CASSMLTGSHQPQHF. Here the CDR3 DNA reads TGTGCCAGTAGTATGTTAACGGGGAGTCATCAGCCCCAGCATTTT.

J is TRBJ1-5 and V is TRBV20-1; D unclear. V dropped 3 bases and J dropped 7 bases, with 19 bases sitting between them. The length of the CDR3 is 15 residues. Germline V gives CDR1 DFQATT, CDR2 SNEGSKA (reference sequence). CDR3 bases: TGCAGTGCTAGGGACCCCGGCGGGGTGAGCCAGCCCCAGCATTTT. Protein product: CSARDPGGVSQPQHF.

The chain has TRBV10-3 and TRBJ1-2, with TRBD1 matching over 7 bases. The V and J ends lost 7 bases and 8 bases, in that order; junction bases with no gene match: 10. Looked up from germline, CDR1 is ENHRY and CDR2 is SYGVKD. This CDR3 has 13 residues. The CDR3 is CAITLRQGEGYTF. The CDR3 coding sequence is TGTGCCATCACTCTCCGACAGGGTGAAGGCTACACCTTC.

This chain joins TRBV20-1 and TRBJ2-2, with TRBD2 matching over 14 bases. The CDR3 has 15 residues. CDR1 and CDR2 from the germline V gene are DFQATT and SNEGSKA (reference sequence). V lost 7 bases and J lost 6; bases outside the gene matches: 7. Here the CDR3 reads CSVARLAGGPGELFF. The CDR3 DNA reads TGCAGTGTCGCCCGACTAGCGGGGGGGCCCGGGGAGCTGTTTTTT.

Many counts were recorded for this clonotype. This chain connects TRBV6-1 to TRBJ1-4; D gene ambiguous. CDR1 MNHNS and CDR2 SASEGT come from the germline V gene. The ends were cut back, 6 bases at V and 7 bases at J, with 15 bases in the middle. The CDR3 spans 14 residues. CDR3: CASRLGGRSEKLFF. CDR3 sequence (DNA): TGTGCCAGCAGATTGGGAGGGAGAAGTGAAAAACTGTTTTTT.

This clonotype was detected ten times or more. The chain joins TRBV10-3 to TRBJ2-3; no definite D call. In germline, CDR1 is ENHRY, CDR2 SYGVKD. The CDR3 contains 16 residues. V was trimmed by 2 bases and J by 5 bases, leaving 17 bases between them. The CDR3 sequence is CAISEGPAEGEDTQYF. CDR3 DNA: TGTGCCATCAGTGAGGGACCCGCCGAAGGTGAAGATACGCAGTATTTT.

CDR3 residues: CASRRTGETYNEQFF. The DNA for the CDR3 is TGTGCCAGCAGGCGTACAGGGGAGACCTACAATGAGCAGTTCTTC. V usage is TRBV7-9 and J usage is TRBJ2-1; TRBD1 matches at 7 bases. Germline loops: CDR1 SEHNR, CDR2 FQNEAQ (reference sequence). The CDR3 contains 15 residues. V lost 6 bases to trimming and J lost 2 bases; unmatched junction nucleotides: 7. The full variable domain, its missing parts supplied by reference TRBV7-9 and TRBJ2-1, is DTGVSQNPRHKITKRGQNVTFRCDPISEHNRLYWYRQTLGQGPEFLTYFQNEAQLEKSRLLSDRFSAERPKGSFSTLEIQRTEQGDSAMYLCASRRTGETYNEQFFGPGTRLTVL.

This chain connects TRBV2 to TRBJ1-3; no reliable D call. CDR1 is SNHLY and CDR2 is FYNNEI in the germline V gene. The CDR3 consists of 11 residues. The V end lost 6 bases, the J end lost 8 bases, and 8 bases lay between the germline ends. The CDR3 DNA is TGTGCCAGCAGCGGTCATGACACCATATATTTT. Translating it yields CASSGHDTIYF.

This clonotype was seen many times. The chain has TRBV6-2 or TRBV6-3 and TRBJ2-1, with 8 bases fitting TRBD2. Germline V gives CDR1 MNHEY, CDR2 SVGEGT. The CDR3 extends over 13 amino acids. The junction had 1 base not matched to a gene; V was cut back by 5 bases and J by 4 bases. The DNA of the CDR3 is TGTGCCAGCAGTGGGACTAGGTACAATGAGCAGTTCTTC. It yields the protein CASSGTRYNEQFF.

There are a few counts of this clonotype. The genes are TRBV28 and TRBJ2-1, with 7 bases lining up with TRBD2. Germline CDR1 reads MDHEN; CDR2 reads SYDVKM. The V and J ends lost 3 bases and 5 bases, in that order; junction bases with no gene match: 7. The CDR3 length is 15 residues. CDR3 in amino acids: CASSFGTSAHNEQFF. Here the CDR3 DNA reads TGTGCCAGCAGTTTCGGTACTAGCGCCCACAATGAGCAGTTCTTC. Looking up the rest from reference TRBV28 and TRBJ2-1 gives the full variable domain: DVKVTQSSRYLVKRTGEKVFLECVQDMDHENMFWYRQDPGLGLRLIYFSYDVKMKEKGDIPEGYSVSREKKERFSLILESASTNQTSMYLCASSFGTSAHNEQFFGPGTRLTVL.

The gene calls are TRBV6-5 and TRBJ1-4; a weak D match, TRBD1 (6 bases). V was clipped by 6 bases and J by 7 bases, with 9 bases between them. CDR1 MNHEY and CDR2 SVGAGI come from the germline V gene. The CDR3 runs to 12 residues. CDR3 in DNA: TGTGCCAGCAGGAGGGGGGGTGAAAAACTGTTTTTT. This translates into CASRRGGEKLFF.

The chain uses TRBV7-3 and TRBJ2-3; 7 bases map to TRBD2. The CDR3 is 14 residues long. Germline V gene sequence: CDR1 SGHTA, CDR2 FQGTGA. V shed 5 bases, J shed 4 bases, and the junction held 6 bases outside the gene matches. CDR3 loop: CASSQGLKADTQYF. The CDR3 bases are TGTGCCAGCAGCCAGGGACTAAAGGCAGATACGCAGTATTTT.

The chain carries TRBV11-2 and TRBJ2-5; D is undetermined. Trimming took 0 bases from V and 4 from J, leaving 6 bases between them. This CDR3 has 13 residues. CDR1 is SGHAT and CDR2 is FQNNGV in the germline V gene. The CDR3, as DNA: TGTGCCAGCAGCTTAGATGGCCCAGAGACCCAGTACTTC. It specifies CASSLDGPETQYF. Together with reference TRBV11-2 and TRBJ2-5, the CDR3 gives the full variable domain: EAGVAQSPRYKIIEKRQSVAFWCNPISGHATLYWYQQILGQGPKLLIQFQNNGVVDDSQLPKDRFSAERLKGVDSTLKIQPAKLEDSAVYLCASSLDGPETQYFGPGTRLLVL.

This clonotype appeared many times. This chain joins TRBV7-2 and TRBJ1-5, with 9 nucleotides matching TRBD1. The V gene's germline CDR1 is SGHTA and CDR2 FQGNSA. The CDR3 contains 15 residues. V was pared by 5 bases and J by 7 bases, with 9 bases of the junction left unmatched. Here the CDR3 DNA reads TGTGCCAGCAGCCCGCCGGGACAGGGAGGACAGCCCCAGCATTTT. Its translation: CASSPPGQGGQPQHF.

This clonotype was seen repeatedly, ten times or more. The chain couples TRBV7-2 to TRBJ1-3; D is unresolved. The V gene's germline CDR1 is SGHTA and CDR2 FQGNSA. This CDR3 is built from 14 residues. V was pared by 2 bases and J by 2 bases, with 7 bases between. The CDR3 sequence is CASSLQGTGNTIYF. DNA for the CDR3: TGTGCCAGCAGCTTACAAGGGACTGGAAACACCATATATTTT.

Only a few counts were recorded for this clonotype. This CDR3 is CASSSQRTGGGYNEQFF. CDR3 nucleotide sequence: TGTGCCAGCAGTTCTCAGCGGACAGGGGGAGGCTACAATGAGCAGTTCTTC. The chain couples TRBV12-3 or TRBV12-4 to TRBJ2-1; 10 bases agree with TRBD1. The CDR3 has 17 amino acids. V was clipped by 4 bases and J by 3 bases; unmatched bases: 9.

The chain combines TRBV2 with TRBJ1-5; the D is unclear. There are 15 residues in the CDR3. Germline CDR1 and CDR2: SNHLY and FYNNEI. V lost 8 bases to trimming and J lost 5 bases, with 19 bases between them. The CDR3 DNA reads TGTGCCAGCGGCCAGGATGTGGGATCGGATCAGCCCCAGCATTTT. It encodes CASGQDVGSDQPQHF.

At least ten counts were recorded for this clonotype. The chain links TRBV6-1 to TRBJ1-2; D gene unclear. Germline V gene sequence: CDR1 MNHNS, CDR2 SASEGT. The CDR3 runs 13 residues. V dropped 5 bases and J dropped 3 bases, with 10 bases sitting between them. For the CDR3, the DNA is TGTGCCAGCAGTCTGGGGAGTTACTATGGCTACACCTTC. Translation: CASSLGSYYGYTF.

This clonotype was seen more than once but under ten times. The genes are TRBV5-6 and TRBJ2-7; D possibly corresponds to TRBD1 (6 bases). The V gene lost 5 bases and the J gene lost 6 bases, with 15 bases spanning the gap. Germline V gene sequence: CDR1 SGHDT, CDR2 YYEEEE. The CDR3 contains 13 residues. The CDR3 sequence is CASRTQGSGEQYF. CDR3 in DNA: TGTGCCAGCAGGACGCAGGGGAGCGGCGAGCAGTACTTC.

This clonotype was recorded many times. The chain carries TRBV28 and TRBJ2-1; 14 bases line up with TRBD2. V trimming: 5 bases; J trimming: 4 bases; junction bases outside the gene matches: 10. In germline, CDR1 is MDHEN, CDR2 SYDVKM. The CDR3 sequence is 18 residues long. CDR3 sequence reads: CASSTLGTSGGLYNEQFF. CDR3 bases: TGTGCCAGCAGTACTCTCGGGACTAGCGGGGGCCTATACAATGAGCAGTTCTTC.

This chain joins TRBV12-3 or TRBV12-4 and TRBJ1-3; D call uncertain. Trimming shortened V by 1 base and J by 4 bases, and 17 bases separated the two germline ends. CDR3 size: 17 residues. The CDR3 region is CASSLGTGSLAGNTIYF. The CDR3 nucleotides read TGTGCCAGCAGTTTAGGGACGGGATCTCTGGCCGGAAACACCATATATTTT.

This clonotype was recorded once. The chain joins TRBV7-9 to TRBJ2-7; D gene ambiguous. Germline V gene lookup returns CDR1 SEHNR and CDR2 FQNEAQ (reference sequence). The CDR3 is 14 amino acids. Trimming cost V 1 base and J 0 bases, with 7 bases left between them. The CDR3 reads CASSLEVNSYEQYF. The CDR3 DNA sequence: TGTGCCAGCAGCTTAGAAGTGAACTCCTACGAGCAGTACTTC.

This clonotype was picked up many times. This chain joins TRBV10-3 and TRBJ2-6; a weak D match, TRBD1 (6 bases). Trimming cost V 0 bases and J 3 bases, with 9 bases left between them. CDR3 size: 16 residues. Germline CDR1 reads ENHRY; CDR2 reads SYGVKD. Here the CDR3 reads CAISESPGDGANVLTF. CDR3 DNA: TGTGCCATCAGTGAGTCTCCAGGGGATGGGGCCAACGTCCTGACTTTC.

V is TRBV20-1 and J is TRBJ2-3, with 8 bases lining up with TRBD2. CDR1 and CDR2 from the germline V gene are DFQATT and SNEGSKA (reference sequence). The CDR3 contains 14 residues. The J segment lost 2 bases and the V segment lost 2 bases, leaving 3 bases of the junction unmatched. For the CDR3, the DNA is TGCAGTGCTAGATTAGCGGGGTCCACAGATACGCAGTATTTT. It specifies CSARLAGSTDTQYF.

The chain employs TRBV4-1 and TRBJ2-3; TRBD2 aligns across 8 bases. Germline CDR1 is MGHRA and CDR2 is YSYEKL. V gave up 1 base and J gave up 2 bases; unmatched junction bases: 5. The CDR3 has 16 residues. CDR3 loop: CASSQVGRAVTDTQYF. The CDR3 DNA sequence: TGCGCCAGCAGCCAAGTCGGGAGGGCAGTCACAGATACGCAGTATTTT.